Sequencing of this TCR beta chain was carried out in a study of T cell responses to AZD1222 COVID-19 vaccine. Notes on the study in general: Vaccine-associated CD4 TCRs spanned spike, dominant at 160-218 and 743-854.

Turning to this clone: Its target is unknown.

Repertoires were generated with immunoSEQ multiplex PCR, while TCRdb's copy carries only in-frame clones and drops some. The sample yields 70,000 to 95,000 clones, around 90% seen once. Germline values: CDR1 LNHDA, CDR2 SQIVND (reference sequence). Trimming took off 0 bases at V and 2 bases at J, with 8 bases between the two ends. This CDR3 has 14 residues. The source of this sequence is an adult who received the AZD1222 COVID-19 vaccine. The V and J genes are TRBV19 and TRBJ2-7; D not certain. The sample was peripheral blood, taken 28 days after the second AZD1222 dose. The CDR3 nucleotides read TGTGCCAGTAGTATAGAACGCGGCACCTACGAGCAGTACTTC. Protein: CASSIERGTYEQYF.